Sequencing of this T cell receptor (beta chain) was carried out in a study of CD8 T cells in ankylosing spondylitis. This clonotype was counted at least ten times. TCRdb processed the 5' RACE reads anew with MiXCR; each CDR3 protein has one entry. The sample has roughly 130,000 distinct CDR3 sequences; 6% to 8.5% are singletons. The CDR3 loop spans 15 amino acids. Germline V gene sequence: CDR1 DFQATT, CDR2 SNEGSKA (reference sequence). V was trimmed by 4 bases and J by 5 bases, leaving 15 bases between them. This receptor was taken from a male donor with ankylosing spondylitis or in good health (not recorded which). The chain combines TRBV20-1 with TRBJ1-6; TRBD1 is a possible D gene (5 bases). Sequencing was done on a sample of blood, either unsorted or a sorted T cell fraction (not recorded which). The CDR3 bases are TGCAGTGCTACCGCCGGGACCCCTGATAATTCACCCCTCCACTTT. Translating it yields CSATAGTPDNSPLHF.